This TCR beta chain was sequenced during a study of regulatory T cells in long-lasting Graves disease. iRepertoire HTBI primers and Arm-PCR of CDR3 regions built TCR beta libraries. Authors' data handling: Looking across samples, the authors found 55 to 70 TRBV and 13 to 15 TRBJ segments. In TCRdb, the multiplex PCR reads were re-called with MiXCR into one record per CDR3 protein. In this record, the V and J calls reflect TCRdb's handling and not the investigators' own analysis. The sample lists over 500,000 distinct CDR3 sequences, 16% occurring once. The time point was: newly diagnosed GD, antithyroid drugs for less than 3 months. Making the TCR library involved RNA that had been extracted from PBMCs. This clonotype turned up a few times. The V gene's germline CDR1 is KGHSH and CDR2 LQKENI. Trimming removed 5 bases from V and 6 bases from J; junction bases left unmatched: 8. This CDR3 has 15 residues.

This sample also belongs to another study, concerning T cells in Graves' hyperthyroidism and ophthalmopathy. From that study: A 13 V-J signature model discriminated ophthalmopathy versus stable hyperthyroidism.

The sequence was collected from a woman aged 25 to 45 with Graves disease. The chain is built from TRBV18 and TRBJ2-1; TRBD1 aligns across 9 bases. Here the sequenced sample was peripheral blood mononuclear cells (PBMCs), taken at new diagnosis, from a patient treated with antithyroid drugs. CDR3 sequence reads: CASSAIPGQGNEQFF. The DNA of the CDR3 is TGTGCCAGCTCAGCTATACCGGGACAGGGCAATGAGCAGTTCTTC.